One and the same sample provided the 20 T cell receptor beta chains below, sequenced in a study of cytomegalovirus exposure and HLA in healthy donors. The assay was immunoSEQ multiplex PCR, and TCRdb's table has in-frame clones only and misses some. The profile shows some 250,000 clones, 75% to 90% of them singletons. The sequencing sample was made of PBMCs. The receptors were sampled from a woman between 25 and 40 years old in good health and CMV-seropositive.

The V gene is TRBV18, the J gene TRBJ2-1, with TRBD1 matching over 7 bases. With V trimmed by 4 bases and J by 8 bases, 8 bases remained unmatched. Germline values: CDR1 KGHSH, CDR2 LQKENI. This CDR3 is 14 amino acids long. CDR3 bases: TGTGCCAGCTCACGACCGACAGGGAAGTATGAGCAGTTCTTC. It is translated as CASSRPTGKYEQFF.

This chain connects TRBV5-1 to TRBJ2-7; 9 nucleotides match TRBD2. The germline V gene encodes CDR1 SGHRS and CDR2 YFSETQ. The CDR3 length is 15 residues. The V and J ends lost 3 bases and 3 bases, in that order; junction bases with no gene match: 7. The CDR3 reads CASSSTLTSGYEQYF. The DNA of the CDR3 is TGCGCCAGCAGCTCGACTCTGACTAGCGGCTACGAGCAGTACTTC.

This clone was detected only a few times. This chain uses TRBV5-1 with TRBJ2-3; D might be TRBD2 (5 bases). The CDR3 extends over 15 amino acids. Between the trimmed V and J ends, which lost 4 bases and 0 bases, there was a span of 12 bases. Germline-derived CDR1 and CDR2 are SGHRS and YFSETQ. The CDR3 bases are TGCGCCAGCAGCACCACATGGAGGAGCACAGATACGCAGTATTTT. Translated, it gives CASSTTWRSTDTQYF.

The rearrangement joins TRBV7-9 to TRBJ2-4, with 9 positions matching TRBD2. V was pared by 3 bases and J by 8 bases, with 8 bases of the junction left unmatched. The CDR3 contains 15 residues. Per the germline V gene, CDR1 is SEHNR and CDR2 is FQNEAQ (reference sequence). In DNA form, the CDR3 reads TGTGCCAGCAGCTTTCATAGCGGGAGATGGTACATTCAGTACTTC. It translates to CASSFHSGRWYIQYF.

This clone was seen a single time. The rearrangement links TRBV12-5 to TRBJ2-1; perhaps TRBD2 as D (5 bases). Trimming cost V 7 bases and J 6 bases, with 13 bases left between them. Germline V gene data show CDR1 as LGHNT and CDR2 as FRNRAP. This CDR3 region has 13 residues. The CDR3 nucleotides read TGTGCTAGTGAACATGCGGCGGGCAATGAGCAGTTCTTC. This encodes CASEHAAGNEQFF.

The chain has TRBV29-1 and TRBJ2-7, with D possibly matching TRBD2 (7 bases). This CDR3 region has 16 residues. Trimming pared 4 bases from V and 2 bases from J, leaving 21 bases between. Germline CDR1 is SQVTM and CDR2 is ANQGSEA. This chain's CDR3 is CSVVGFRTGGPYEQYF. The CDR3 nucleotides read TGCAGCGTTGTGGGGTTTAGAACGGGGGGCCCCTACGAGCAGTACTTC.

The DNA for the CDR3 is TGTGCCAGTTATAGCCAGGGAACCCACTATGGCTACACCTTC. Translation gives CASYSQGTHYGYTF. V usage is TRBV19 and J usage is TRBJ1-2; a weak D match, TRBD1 (5 bases). The germline V and J ends were trimmed by 8 bases and 3 bases, with 16 bases remaining between them. The CDR3 extends over 14 amino acids. CDR1 and CDR2 (germline): LNHDA, SQIVND (reference sequence).

This sequence joins TRBV29-1 and TRBJ1-2, with D possibly matching TRBD1 (5 bases). Germline V gene sequence: CDR1 SQVTM, CDR2 ANQGSEA. The length of the CDR3 is 13 residues. V was clipped by 2 bases and J by 8 bases, with 15 bases between them. Here the CDR3 reads CSVELVAAGGYTF. The CDR3 DNA is TGCAGCGTTGAACTGGTGGCCGCAGGGGGCTACACCTTC.

This clone was seen once. The genes are TRBV14 and TRBJ2-3, with 9 positions matching TRBD1. The germline gives CDR1 SGHDN, CDR2 FVKESK. The J segment lost 9 bases and the V segment lost 0 bases, leaving 4 bases of the junction unmatched. This CDR3 spans 14 amino acids. In nucleotides, the CDR3 is TGTGCCAGCAGCCAAGATTGGGGGACAGGGACGCAGTATTTT. This sequence encodes CASSQDWGTGTQYF.

As regards this clone: Compared with germline, one end of the junction differs, possibly owing to a read error. The genes are TRBV14 and TRBJ2-5; D is undetermined. The CDR3 consists of 17 residues. Germline loops: CDR1 SGHDN, CDR2 FVKESK. The CDR3 DNA sequence: TGTGCCAGCAGCCAAGATACGAGCAGTCGACTCCAAGAGATCCAGTACTTC. Protein: CASSQDTSSRLQEIQYF. Supplemented by reference TRBV14 and TRBJ2-5, the full variable domain reads EAGVTQFPSHSVIEKGQTVTLRCDPISGHDNLYWYRRVMGKEIKFLLHFVKESKQDESGMPNNRFLAERTGGTYSTLKVQPAELEDSGVYFCASSQDTSSRLQEIQYFGPGTRLLVL.

J is TRBJ2-3 and V is TRBV28, with D possibly matching TRBD1 (6 bases). Germline values: CDR1 MDHEN, CDR2 SYDVKM. This CDR3 contains 14 residues. With 6 bases removed from V and 3 bases from J, the gap between germline ends came to 13 bases. CDR3 in DNA: TGTGCCAGCAGATTCAGGGGCCGTACAGATACGCAGTATTTT. This codes for CASRFRGRTDTQYF. Combining the CDR3 with reference TRBV28 and TRBJ2-3 gives the whole variable domain DVKVTQSSRYLVKRTGEKVFLECVQDMDHENMFWYRQDPGLGLRLIYFSYDVKMKEKGDIPEGYSVSREKKERFSLILESASTNQTSMYLCASRFRGRTDTQYFGPGTRLTVL.

The chain joins TRBV18 to TRBJ1-1, with a possible D match to TRBD1 (6 bases). Looked up from germline, CDR1 is KGHSH and CDR2 is LQKENI. This CDR3 has 16 residues. Trimming took off 3 bases at V and 6 bases at J, with 20 bases between the two ends. This CDR3 reads CASSPLGTTKEAEAFF. In DNA form, the CDR3 reads TGTGCCAGCTCACCCCTCGGGACAACCAAAGAGGCTGAAGCTTTCTTT.

On this clone: A much larger clone lies a single base off, so this may be a read error. V gene TRBV6-5 combines with J gene TRBJ1-1; D gene unclear. CDR1 and CDR2 (germline): MNHEY, SVGAGI. Trimming pared 0 bases from V and 1 base from J, leaving 6 bases between. The CDR3 spans 14 residues. This CDR3 is CASSYSAGNTEAFF. The CDR3 DNA reads TGTGCCAGCAGTTACTCGGCGGGGAACACTGAAGCTTTCTTT.

This clone was detected only a few times. V usage is TRBV20-1 and J usage is TRBJ2-7; D is undetermined. This CDR3 is 10 amino acids long. V was trimmed by 3 bases and J by 7 bases, leaving 7 bases between them. Germline V gene lookup returns CDR1 DFQATT and CDR2 SNEGSKA (reference sequence). CDR3 loop: CSASIREQYF. For the CDR3, the DNA is TGCAGTGCTAGTATCCGGGAGCAGTACTTC.

V and J are TRBV12-5 and TRBJ2-2; 7 nucleotides agree with TRBD1. The CDR3 loop spans 12 amino acids. The V segment lost 6 bases and the J segment 6 bases; nucleotides outside the gene matches: 1. Germline assignment: CDR1 LGHNT and CDR2 FRNRAP. The CDR3 bases are TGTGCTAGTGGAGACAGGGCCGGGGAGCTGTTTTTT. As protein: CASGDRAGELFF.

The V call is TRBV2, the J call TRBJ2-2; 8 bases are a match to TRBD1. Per the germline V gene, CDR1 is SNHLY and CDR2 is FYNNEI. CDR3 length: 14 residues. The trim removed 8 bases at V and 2 bases at J, leaving 4 bases unmatched. CDR3 DNA sequence: TGTGCCAGCCTGGACAGGGAAAACACCGGGGAGCTGTTTTTT. Amino acid sequence: CASLDRENTGELFF.

The chain joins TRBV14 to TRBJ2-7, with 10 bases matching TRBD2. Germline-derived CDR1 and CDR2 are SGHDN and FVKESK. CDR3 length equals 14 residues. V lost 5 bases, J lost 1 base, and 2 bases stayed unmatched. The CDR3 region has the DNA TGTGCCAGCAGCTGGACTAGCGGATCCTACGAGCAGTACTTC. Translating it yields CASSWTSGSYEQYF. Full variable domain (outside the CDR3, taken from reference TRBV14 and TRBJ2-7): EAGVTQFPSHSVIEKGQTVTLRCDPISGHDNLYWYRRVMGKEIKFLLHFVKESKQDESGMPNNRFLAERTGGTYSTLKVQPAELEDSGVYFCASSWTSGSYEQYFGPGTRLTVT.

The chain links TRBV5-1 to TRBJ1-2, with 11 bases lining up with TRBD1. The J segment lost 6 bases and the V segment lost 2 bases, leaving 12 bases of the junction unmatched. This CDR3 spans 17 amino acids. Germline values: CDR1 SGHRS, CDR2 YFSETQ. The CDR3 DNA reads TGCGCCAGCAGCTTATACGGACAGGGGGCCGAGGCGAATGGCTACACCTTC. It encodes CASSLYGQGAEANGYTF.

V gene TRBV6-5 combines with J gene TRBJ1-1, with 7 bases that match TRBD1. CDR1 and CDR2 from the germline V gene are MNHEY and SVGAGI. With 2 bases clipped from V and 1 base from J, the junction kept 7 bases outside the gene matches. This CDR3 comprises 16 residues. CDR3 protein: CASSYGDRDSNTEAFF. CDR3 DNA: TGTGCCAGCAGTTACGGAGACAGGGACTCGAACACTGAAGCTTTCTTT.

This chain uses TRBV10-2 with TRBJ1-5; maybe TRBD1 (6 bases). The CDR3 is 14 residues long. V was cut by 7 bases and J by 7 bases, with 17 bases left in between. Germline V gives CDR1 WSHSY, CDR2 SAAADI. This chain's CDR3 is CASTQTGRGQPQHF. The CDR3 nucleotides are TGCGCCAGCACCCAAACAGGGAGGGGACAGCCCCAGCATTTT.